This T cell receptor (beta chain) was obtained from a study of regulatory T cells in long-lasting Graves disease. The overall study: Antithyroid drug exposure in newly diagnosed Graves' patients had lasted under 3 months.

This clonotype was found many times. Researchers made TCR beta libraries by using iRepertoire HTBI primers and running Arm-PCR on CDR3 regions. MiXCR was run by TCRdb on the multiplex PCR reads, yielding one entry per CDR3 protein. The sample includes 440,000 or so distinct CDR3 sequences, 15% of them seen just once. Time point given: newly diagnosed GD, antithyroid drugs for less than 3 months. From RNA extracted from PBMCs, the TCR library was made. Enrollment of patients was through an endocrinology department in Xi'an, China. The V gene end was trimmed by 5 bases and the J gene end by 6 bases; junction bases not matched to a gene: 18. Per the germline V gene, CDR1 is KGHSH and CDR2 is LQKENI. This CDR3 spans 17 amino acids. These data were likewise used in another study, on T cells in Graves' hyperthyroidism and ophthalmopathy. That paper notes: Researchers defined stable Graves' hyperthyroidism as no ophthalmopathy progression within 18 months. Patients aged 18 to 65 had newly diagnosed hyperthyroidism of under 2 months' duration.

The receptor's source is a woman in her twenties or thirties with Graves disease. J is TRBJ2-7 and V is TRBV18, with TRBD2 matching over 8 bases. This sample comprised peripheral blood mononuclear cells (PBMCs), obtained at new diagnosis, from a patient treated with antithyroid drugs. CDR3 nucleotide sequence: TGTGCCAGCTCAGCCGGTTTCGGTGGTGCGGGGGGCTCCGAGCAGTACTTC. This codes for CASSAGFGGAGGSEQYF.